Listed below are T cell receptor beta chains from one sample, sequenced in a study of cytomegalovirus exposure and HLA in healthy donors. Only in-frame clones appear in the TCRdb table, and some are missing; sequencing was by immunoSEQ multiplex PCR. The sample table includes approximately 150,000 clones. Specimen: PBMCs. The receptors stem from a woman in her forties in good health and CMV-seronegative. Each CDR3 is given with its conserved first and last residue. The order of the fields is J gene, D gene, V gene, CDR3 DNA, CDR3 protein. A D gene is named only where the DNA matches it firmly.

>TRBJ1-1|.|TRBV19
TGTGCCAGTAGTATGAGGGAGTTGAACACTGAAGCTTTCTTT
CASSMRELNTEAFF
>TRBJ1-1|TRBD1|TRBV11-2
TGTGCCAGCCTTCTCCGGGACAGGGCGGAAGCTTTCTTT
CASLLRDRAEAFF
>TRBJ1-2|.|TRBV29-1
TGCAGCGTGGCCGGGTCGACCCACTATGGCTACACCTTC
CSVAGSTHYGYTF
>TRBJ2-5|.|TRBV18
TGTGCCAGCTCCTCCCCAGAGACCCAGTACTTC
CASSSPETQYF
>TRBJ1-2|TRBD1|TRBV28
TGTGCCAGCAGTTCGGGGACAGGGTACATGGGCTACACCTTC
CASSSGTGYMGYTF
>TRBJ1-3|TRBD1|TRBV10-3
TGTGCCATCATGGACAGGGTAGGAAACACCATATATTTT
CAIMDRVGNTIYF
>TRBJ1-4|TRBD1|TRBV27
TGTGCCAGCAGTCCTCGGGACAGGGGGCCTTCTAATGAAAAACTGTTTTTT
CASSPRDRGPSNEKLFF
>TRBJ1-4|TRBD1|TRBV6-1
TGTGCCAGCAGCACAGGGGGCGGGTATGAAAAACTGTTTTTT
CASSTGGGYEKLFF
>TRBJ2-7|.|TRBV6-5
TGTGCCAGCACCCCGACAGTTACGGATTACGAGCAGTACTTC
CASTPTVTDYEQYF
>TRBJ2-2|TRBD1|TRBV7-2
TGTGCCAGCAGCGGACAGGGGTCCGGGGAGCTGTTTTTT
CASSGQGSGELFF
>TRBJ1-2|.|TRBV4-3
TGCGCCAGCAGCAGGCAGGGTGGTGAAGGTGGCTACACCTTC
CASSRQGGEGGYTF
>TRBJ2-7|TRBD1|TRBV28
TGTGCCAGCAGTTTTATCGACAGGGGCGAGCAGTACTTC
CASSFIDRGEQYF